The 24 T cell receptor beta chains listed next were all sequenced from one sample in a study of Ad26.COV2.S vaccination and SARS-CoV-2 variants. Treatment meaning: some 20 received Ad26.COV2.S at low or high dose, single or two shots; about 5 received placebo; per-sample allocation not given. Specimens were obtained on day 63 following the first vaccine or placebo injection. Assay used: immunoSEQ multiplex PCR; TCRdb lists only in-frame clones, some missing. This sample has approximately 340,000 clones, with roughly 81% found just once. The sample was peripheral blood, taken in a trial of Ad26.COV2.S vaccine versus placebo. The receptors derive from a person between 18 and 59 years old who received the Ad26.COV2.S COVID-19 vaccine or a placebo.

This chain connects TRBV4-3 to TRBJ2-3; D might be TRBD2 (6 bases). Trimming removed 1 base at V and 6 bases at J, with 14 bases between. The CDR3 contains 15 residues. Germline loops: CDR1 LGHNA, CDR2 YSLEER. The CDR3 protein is CASSQGLASADTQYF. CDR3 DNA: TGCGCCAGCAGCCAAGGTTTGGCTAGCGCCGATACGCAGTATTTT.

As DNA, the CDR3 is TGTGCCAGCAGTTCCCCGTCCTCCTACAATGAGCAGTTCTTC. It encodes CASSSPSSYNEQFF. The chain has TRBV28 and TRBJ2-1; D call uncertain. This CDR3 is built from 14 residues. Trimming took off 4 bases at V and 0 bases at J, with 7 bases between the two ends. Germline CDR1 reads MDHEN; CDR2 reads SYDVKM.

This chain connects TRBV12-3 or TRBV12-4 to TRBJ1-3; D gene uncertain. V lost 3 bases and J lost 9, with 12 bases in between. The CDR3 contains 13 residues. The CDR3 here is CASSLNGRPTIYF. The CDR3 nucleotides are TGTGCCAGCAGTTTGAACGGAAGGCCCACCATATATTTT.

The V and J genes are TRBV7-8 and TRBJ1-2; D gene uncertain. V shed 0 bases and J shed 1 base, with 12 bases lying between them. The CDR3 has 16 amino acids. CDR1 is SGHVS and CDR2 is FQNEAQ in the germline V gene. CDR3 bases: TGTGCCAGCAGCTTAGCCCCCGTGGGAATTAACTATGGCTACACCTTC. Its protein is CASSLAPVGINYGYTF.

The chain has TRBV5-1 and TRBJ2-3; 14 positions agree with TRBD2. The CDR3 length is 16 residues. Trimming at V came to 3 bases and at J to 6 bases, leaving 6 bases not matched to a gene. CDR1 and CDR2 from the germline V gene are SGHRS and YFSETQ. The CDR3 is CASSSRLAGGSDTQYF. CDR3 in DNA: TGCGCCAGCAGCTCAAGACTAGCGGGAGGGTCCGATACGCAGTATTTT.

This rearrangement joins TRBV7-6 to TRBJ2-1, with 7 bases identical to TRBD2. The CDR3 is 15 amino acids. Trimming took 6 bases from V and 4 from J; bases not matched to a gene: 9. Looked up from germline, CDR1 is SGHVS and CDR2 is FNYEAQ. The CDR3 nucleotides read TGTGCCAGCAGATTAAGTCTAGCGGATTACAATGAGCAGTTCTTC. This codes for CASRLSLADYNEQFF.

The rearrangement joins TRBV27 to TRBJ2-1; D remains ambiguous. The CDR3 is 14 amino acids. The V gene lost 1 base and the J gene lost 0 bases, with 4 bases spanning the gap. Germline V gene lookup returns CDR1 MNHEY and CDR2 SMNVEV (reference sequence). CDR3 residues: CASSLFSSYNEQFF. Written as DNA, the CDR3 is TGTGCCAGCAGTTTATTCAGCTCCTACAATGAGCAGTTCTTC.

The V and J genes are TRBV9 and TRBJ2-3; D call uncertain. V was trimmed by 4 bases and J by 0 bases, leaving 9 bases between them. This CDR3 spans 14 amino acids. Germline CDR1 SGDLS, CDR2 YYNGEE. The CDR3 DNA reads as TGTGCCAGCAGCCTATCGGACAGCACAGATACGCAGTATTTT. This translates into CASSLSDSTDTQYF.

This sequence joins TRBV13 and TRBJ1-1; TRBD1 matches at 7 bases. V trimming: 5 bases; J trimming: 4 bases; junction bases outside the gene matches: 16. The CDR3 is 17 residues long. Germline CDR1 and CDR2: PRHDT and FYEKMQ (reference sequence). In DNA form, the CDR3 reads TGTGCCAGCAGCGGACTTTGGACAGGAGGCGGTAGCACTGAAGCTTTCTTT. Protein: CASSGLWTGGGSTEAFF.

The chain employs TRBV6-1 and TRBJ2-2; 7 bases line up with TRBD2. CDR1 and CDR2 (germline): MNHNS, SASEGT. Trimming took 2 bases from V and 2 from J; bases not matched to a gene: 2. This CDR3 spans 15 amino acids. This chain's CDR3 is CASSELGLNTGELFF. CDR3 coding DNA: TGTGCCAGCAGTGAACTGGGACTAAACACCGGGGAGCTGTTTTTT.

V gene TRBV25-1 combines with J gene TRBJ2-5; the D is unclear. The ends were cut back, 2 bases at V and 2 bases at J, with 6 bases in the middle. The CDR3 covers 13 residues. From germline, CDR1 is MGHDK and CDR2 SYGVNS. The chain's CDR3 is CASSEGGQETQYF. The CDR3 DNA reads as TGTGCCAGCAGTGAAGGTGGGCAAGAGACCCAGTACTTC.

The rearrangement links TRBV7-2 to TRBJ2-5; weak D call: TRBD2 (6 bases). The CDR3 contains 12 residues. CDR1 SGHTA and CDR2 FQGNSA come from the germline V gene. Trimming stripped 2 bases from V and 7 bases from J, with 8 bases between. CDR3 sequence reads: CASSLRGGTQYF. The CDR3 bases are TGTGCCAGCAGCTTAAGGGGAGGGACCCAGTACTTC. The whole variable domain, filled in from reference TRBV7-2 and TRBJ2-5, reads GAGVSQSPSNKVTEKGKDVELRCDPISGHTALYWYRQSLGQGLEFLIYFQGNSAPDKSGLPSDRFSAERTGGSVSTLTIQRTQQEDSAVYLCASSLRGGTQYFGPGTRLLVL.

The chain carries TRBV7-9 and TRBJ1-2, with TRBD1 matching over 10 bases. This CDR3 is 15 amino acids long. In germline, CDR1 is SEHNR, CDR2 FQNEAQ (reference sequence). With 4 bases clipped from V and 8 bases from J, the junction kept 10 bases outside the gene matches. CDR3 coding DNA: TGTGCCAGCAGCTCCACCGGGACAGGGGCTGAGGGCTACACCTTC. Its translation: CASSSTGTGAEGYTF.

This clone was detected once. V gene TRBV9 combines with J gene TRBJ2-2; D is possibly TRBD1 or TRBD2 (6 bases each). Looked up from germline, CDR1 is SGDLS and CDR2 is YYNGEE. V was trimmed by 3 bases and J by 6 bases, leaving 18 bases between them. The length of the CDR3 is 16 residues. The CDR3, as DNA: TGTGCCAGCAGCGGACTTGGGGGGCTCATGGCCGGGGAGCTGTTTTTT. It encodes CASSGLGGLMAGELFF.

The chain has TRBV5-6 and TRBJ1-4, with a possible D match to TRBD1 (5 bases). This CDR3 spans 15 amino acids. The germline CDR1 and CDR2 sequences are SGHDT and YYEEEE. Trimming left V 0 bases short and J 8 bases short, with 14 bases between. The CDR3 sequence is CASSLAGVGDEKLFF. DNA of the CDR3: TGTGCCAGCAGCTTGGCGGGGGTAGGAGACGAAAAACTGTTTTTT. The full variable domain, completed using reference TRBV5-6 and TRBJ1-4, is DAGVTQSPTHLIKTRGQQVTLRCSPKSGHDTVSWYQQALGQGPQFIFQYYEEEERQRGNFPDRFSGHQFPNYSSELNVNALLLGDSALYLCASSLAGVGDEKLFFGSGTQLSVL.

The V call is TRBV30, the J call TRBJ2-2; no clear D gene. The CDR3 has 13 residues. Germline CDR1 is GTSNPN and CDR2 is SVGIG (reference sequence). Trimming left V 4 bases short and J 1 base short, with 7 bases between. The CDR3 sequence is CAWNSGNTGELFF. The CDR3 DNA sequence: TGTGCCTGGAATTCCGGGAACACCGGGGAGCTGTTTTTT. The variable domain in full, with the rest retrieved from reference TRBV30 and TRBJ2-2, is SQTIHQWPATLVQPVGSPLSLECTVEGTSNPNLYWYRQAAGRGLQLLFYSVGIGQISSEVPQNLSASRPQDRQFILSSKKLLLSDSGFYLCAWNSGNTGELFFGEGSRLTVL.

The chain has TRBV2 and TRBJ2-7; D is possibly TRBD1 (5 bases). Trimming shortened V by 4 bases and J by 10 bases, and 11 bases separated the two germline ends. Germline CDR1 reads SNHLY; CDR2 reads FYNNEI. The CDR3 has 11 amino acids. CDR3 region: CASSVFQGQYF. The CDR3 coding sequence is TGTGCCAGCAGTGTTTTTCAGGGACAGTACTTC.

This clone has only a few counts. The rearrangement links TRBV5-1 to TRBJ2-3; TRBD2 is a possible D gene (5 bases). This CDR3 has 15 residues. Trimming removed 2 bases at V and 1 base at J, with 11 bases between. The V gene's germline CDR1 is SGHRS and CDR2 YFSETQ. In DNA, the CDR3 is TGCGCCAGCAGCTTCGGGGTTTACGGCACAGATACGCAGTATTTT. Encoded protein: CASSFGVYGTDTQYF.

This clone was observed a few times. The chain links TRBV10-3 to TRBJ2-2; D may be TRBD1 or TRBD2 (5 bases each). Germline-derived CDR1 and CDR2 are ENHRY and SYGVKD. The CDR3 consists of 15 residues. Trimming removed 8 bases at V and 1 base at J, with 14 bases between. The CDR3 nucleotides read TGTGCCATCGGCGGACGGGACGGGAACACCGGGGAGCTGTTTTTT. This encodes CAIGGRDGNTGELFF.

The CDR3 DNA reads as TGTGCCAGCAGAGAATTAGGGGGCCCCACAGATACGCAGTATTTT. Protein sequence: CASRELGGPTDTQYF. V gene TRBV2 combines with J gene TRBJ2-3, with 7 bases aligning to TRBD1. CDR1 SNHLY and CDR2 FYNNEI come from the germline V gene. This CDR3 region has 15 residues. V dropped 6 bases and J dropped 2; count of bases not matched to a gene: 8.

The CDR3 DNA follows: TGTGCCAGCAGTTTGAGACAGGGATGGACCGGGGAGCTGTTTTTT. It translates to CASSLRQGWTGELFF. V and J are TRBV28 and TRBJ2-2; TRBD1 matches at 7 bases. CDR3 length: 15 residues. Germline V CDR1 and CDR2: MDHEN, SYDVKM. V was pared by 3 bases and J by 5 bases, with 6 bases of the junction left unmatched. Filled out from reference TRBV28 and TRBJ2-2, the complete variable domain reads DVKVTQSSRYLVKRTGEKVFLECVQDMDHENMFWYRQDPGLGLRLIYFSYDVKMKEKGDIPEGYSVSREKKERFSLILESASTNQTSMYLCASSLRQGWTGELFFGEGSRLTVL.

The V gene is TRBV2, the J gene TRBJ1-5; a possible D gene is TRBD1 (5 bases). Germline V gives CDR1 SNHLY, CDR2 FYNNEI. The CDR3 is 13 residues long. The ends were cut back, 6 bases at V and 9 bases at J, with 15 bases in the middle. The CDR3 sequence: CASRGGGLGPQHF. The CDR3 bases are TGTGCCAGCAGGGGGGGAGGCTTGGGGCCCCAGCATTTT.

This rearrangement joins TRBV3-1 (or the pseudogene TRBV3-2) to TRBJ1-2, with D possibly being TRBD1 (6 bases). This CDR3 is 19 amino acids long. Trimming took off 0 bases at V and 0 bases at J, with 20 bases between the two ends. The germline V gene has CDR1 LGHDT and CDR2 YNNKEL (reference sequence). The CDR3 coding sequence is TGTGCCAGCAGCCAAGAAGGGCGGGAGGAACAGGGAGCTAACTATGGCTACACCTTC. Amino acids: CASSQEGREEQGANYGYTF.

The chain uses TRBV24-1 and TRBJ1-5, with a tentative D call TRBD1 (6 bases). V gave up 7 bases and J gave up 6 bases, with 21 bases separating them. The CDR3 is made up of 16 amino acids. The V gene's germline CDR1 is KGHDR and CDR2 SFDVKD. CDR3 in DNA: TGTGCCACCAGAATTACTCGGGGGACACCAGGTCAGCCCCAGCATTTT. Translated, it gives CATRITRGTPGQPQHF.